What follows are 13 T cell receptor beta chains derived from one specimen sequenced in a study of blood T cells in healthy people across ages. Together with a sample-barcoded 5' primer, a J-beta primer mix was included in a second PCR lasting about 7 to 12 cycles. TCRdb reanalysed the 5' RACE reads using MiXCR and keeps one entry per CDR3 protein. The sample consists of 730,000 or so distinct CDR3 sequences, around 40% of them appearing once. The sample consisted of blood. The receptor source for this set is a woman in her sixties in good health.

This clonotype was detected only a few times. The chain links TRBV25-1 to TRBJ1-2; tentatively, D is TRBD1 (5 bases). Trimming removed 6 bases from V and 6 bases from J, with 23 bases in between. The germline CDR1 and CDR2 sequences are MGHDK and SYGVNS. The CDR3 has 16 amino acids. The CDR3 DNA reads TGTGCCAGCAGCGGGCCGGGGGGGAGCCGGGTAGATGGCTACACCTTC. Residues: CASSGPGGSRVDGYTF.

The genes are TRBV4-2 and TRBJ2-4, with 8 bases that match TRBD2. The DNA end favors TRBJ2-7, so the J call may be wrong. The germline gives CDR1 LGHNA, CDR2 YNFKEQ. There are 16 residues in the CDR3. CDR3 amino acids: CASSHSGTGMAYEQYF. The CDR3 DNA is TGTGCCAGCAGTCATAGCGGGACCGGGATGGCCTACGAGCAGTACTTC.

The CDR3 coding sequence is TGTGCCAGCAGCATCCTTCATGGTGCTGGAAGGAATGAGCAGTACTTC. It encodes CASSILHGAGRNEQYF. The V call is TRBV11-1, the J call TRBJ2-5; unclear D gene. The CDR3 is made up of 16 amino acids. The germline V gene has CDR1 SGHAT and CDR2 FQDESV (reference sequence). The germline V and J ends were trimmed by 5 bases and 11 bases, with 27 bases remaining between them.

This chain joins TRBV6-1 and TRBJ1-2; D is uncertain. Trimming shortened V by 7 bases and J by 8 bases, and 14 bases separated the two germline ends. Looked up from germline, CDR1 is MNHNS and CDR2 is SASEGT. This CDR3 spans 12 amino acids. The CDR3 protein is CASNAGFGGYTF. The CDR3 DNA is TGTGCCAGCAATGCGGGGTTTGGGGGCTACACCTTC.

This chain joins TRBV6-5 and TRBJ2-7, with 10 bases lining up with TRBD2. There are 16 residues in the CDR3. From germline, CDR1 is MNHEY and CDR2 SVGAGI. The trim removed 7 bases at V and 3 bases at J, leaving 12 bases unmatched. The CDR3 bases are TGTGCCAGCACCCCAAGATTACTAGCGGGGCGCTACGAGCAGTACTTC. Encoded protein: CASTPRLLAGRYEQYF.

This clonotype was detected a few times. The chain is built from TRBV5-6 and TRBJ1-2; D gene uncertain. This CDR3 is built from 13 residues. Deletions cut 4 bases from V and 6 bases from J, with 13 bases between. Germline V gene data show CDR1 as SGHDT and CDR2 as YYEEEE. DNA of the CDR3: TGTGCCAGCAGCGCAGTTGACGGGGATGGCTACACCTTC. Its translation: CASSAVDGDGYTF.

V gene TRBV4-1 combines with J gene TRBJ2-2, with TRBD1 matching over 8 bases. The junction had 5 bases not matched to a gene; V was cut back by 7 bases and J by 7 bases. The CDR3 totals 13 residues. The germline V gene encodes CDR1 MGHRA and CDR2 YSYEKL. CDR3 region: CASTQGAIGELFF. DNA for the CDR3: TGCGCCAGCACCCAGGGGGCTATCGGGGAGCTGTTTTTT.

About this clonotype: A single base separates this from a much larger clone, so it may be a read error. The rearrangement joins TRBV7-3 to TRBJ2-1, with 8 nucleotides matching TRBD1. This CDR3 contains 16 residues. In germline, CDR1 is SGHTA, CDR2 FQGTGA. The junction had 5 bases not matched to a gene; V was cut back by 2 bases and J by 2 bases. CDR3 in amino acids: CASSLRGQGTYNEQFF. The CDR3 DNA sequence: TGTGCCAGCAGCTTACGAGGACAGGGTACCTACAATGAGCAGTTCTTC.

This clonotype has only one observation. This sequence may be a read error, since a much larger clone differs from it by one base. The rearrangement links TRBV7-2 to TRBJ2-5, with 8 bases identical to TRBD2. There are 17 residues in the CDR3. Germline CDR1 reads SGHTA; CDR2 reads FQGNSA. Trimming took 7 bases from V and 11 from J; bases not matched to a gene: 24. The CDR3 loop reads CASNPGGSGSWGNEQYF. For the CDR3, the DNA is TGTGCCAGCAACCCCGGGGGGAGCGGGAGCTGGGGCAATGAGCAGTACTTC. Complete variable domain (other parts from reference TRBV7-2 and TRBJ2-5): GAGVSQSPSNKVTEKGKDVELRCDPISGHTALYWYRQSLGQGLEFLIYFQGNSAPDKSGLPSDRFSAERTGGSVSTLTIQRTQQEDSAVYLCASNPGGSGSWGNEQYFGPGTRLLVL.

This clonotype was detected ten times or more. The chain combines TRBV4-2 with TRBJ2-3, with D uncertain. This CDR3 comprises 15 residues. Trimming pared 0 bases from V and 3 bases from J, leaving 10 bases between. Germline CDR1 reads LGHNA; CDR2 reads YNFKEQ. The DNA for the CDR3 is TGTGCCAGCAGCCAAGATCTTACCACAACAGATACGCAGTATTTT. This translates into CASSQDLTTTDTQYF.

The genes are TRBV15 and TRBJ2-3; D remains ambiguous. This CDR3 is 14 amino acids long. Trimming pared 3 bases from V and 4 bases from J, leaving 11 bases between. Germline assignment: CDR1 LNHNV and CDR2 YYDKDF (reference sequence). CDR3 protein: CATSSNQKADTQYF. The CDR3 coding sequence is TGTGCCACCAGCAGTAATCAAAAGGCAGATACGCAGTATTTT.

This clonotype was detected only a few times. The chain carries TRBV20-1 and TRBJ1-6, with unresolved D. In germline, CDR1 is DFQATT, CDR2 SNEGSKA (reference sequence). CDR3 length: 14 amino acids. With 2 bases removed from V and 9 bases from J, the gap between germline ends came to 14 bases. CDR3 region: CSARLGGLGSPLHF. CDR3 sequence (DNA): TGCAGTGCTAGATTAGGCGGTCTGGGTTCACCCCTCCACTTT.

The sample holds a few counts of this clonotype. J is TRBJ1-2 and V is TRBV6-5; D may be TRBD1 (5 bases). V was shortened by 0 bases and J by 2 bases, with 10 bases between the two germline ends. The CDR3 covers 15 residues. The germline CDR1 and CDR2 sequences are MNHEY and SVGAGI. The CDR3: CASSYSQGSNYGYTF. CDR3 DNA: TGTGCCAGCAGTTACTCGCAGGGCTCCAACTATGGCTACACCTTC.